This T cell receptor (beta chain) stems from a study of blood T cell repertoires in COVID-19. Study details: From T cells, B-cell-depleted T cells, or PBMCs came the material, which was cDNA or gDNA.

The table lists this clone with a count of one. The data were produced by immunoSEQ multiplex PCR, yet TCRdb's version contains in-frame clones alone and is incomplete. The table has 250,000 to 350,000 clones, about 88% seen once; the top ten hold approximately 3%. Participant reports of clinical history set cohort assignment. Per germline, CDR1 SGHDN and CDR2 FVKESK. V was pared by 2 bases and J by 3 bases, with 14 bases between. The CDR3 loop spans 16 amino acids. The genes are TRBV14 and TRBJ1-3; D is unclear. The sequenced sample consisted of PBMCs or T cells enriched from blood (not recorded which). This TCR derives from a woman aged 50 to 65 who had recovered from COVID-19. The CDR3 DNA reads TGTGCCAGCAGCCAATTTTTTCCTATTGTTGGAAACACCATATATTTT. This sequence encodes CASSQFFPIVGNTIYF.